This note documents a single T cell receptor beta chain sequence. Which antigen it targets is not known. HCMV-specific IgG was detected in serum with a commercial ELISA kit to determine HCMV serostatus. Peripheral blood mononuclear cells were isolated from blood by Ficoll density gradient centrifugation. The instrument given in TCRdb is Illumina HiSeq 2000. TCR beta cDNA libraries were prepared using 5'RACE template switching, which introduced a universal primer site and unique molecular identifiers. cDNA synthesis was primed from the TCR beta constant segment, followed by two successive PCR amplification steps. The published analysis was carried out like this. Reads were demultiplexed and grouped by UMI with MIGEC, and clonotypes were assembled and quantified with MiTCR. To exclude erroneous sequences, any TCR cDNA sequence not supported by at least two reads was discarded. Downstream repertoire analysis used the tcR package, and clonotypes were matched across fractions by CDR3 nucleotide sequence plus V segment. VDJmatch was used to annotate antigen specificity against VDJdb, with one amino acid substitution in CDR3 permitted. Based on TCRdb reprocessing of the reads, there is one entry per CDR3 protein sequence, and DNA is missing. The V and J calls follow TCRdb's processing rather than the paper's. This sample's table contains 150,000 to 180,000 distinct CDR3 sequences. Jointly, the top ten make up 37% of the sample.

This sample is drawn from a study of T cells expressing NK-cell markers (TCRdb year 2020). For context, the study as a whole: About eight donors provided sorted CD3+CD56+NKG2C+, CD3+CD56+NKG2C- and CD3+CD56-NKG2C+ T-cell subsets, whose TCR beta-chain repertoires were profiled. Of the eight sequenced donors, seven were found to be HCMV-seropositive and one was found to be HCMV-seronegative. All eight donors whose samples were sequenced were randomly selected healthy volunteers, three of them men and five women. Illumina HiSeq 2000/2500, MiSeq or NextSeq was used to sequence libraries as 2 x 150 bp reads.

Study-level results and caveats: Whether the expanded NKG2C-expressing T cell clones were specific for HCMV antigens was left unclear. For roughly six donors, the dominant CD3+CD56+NKG2C+ clonotypes were among the top 10 CD8+ clonotypes and accounted for about 1.0-7.5% of CD8+ T cells. Those dominant clonotypes were again the most abundant among CD3+CD56-NKG2C+ cells in a few donors, at roughly 25-65%.

CDR1 is given as SGHVS and CDR2 as FNYEAQ, both from the germline V gene. The CDR3 runs 18 residues from the cysteine to the phenylalanine. No DNA is recorded. Sequences were obtained from blood T cells: a sorted CD56 or NKG2C T cell subset, CD4+ or CD8+ T cells, or bulk PBMC T cells (not recorded which). The chain links TRBV7-6 with TRBJ2-4; absent DNA, TCRdb's TRBD2 call cannot be checked. This TCR came from a woman aged 45-59 years in good health. Donor details come from another sample of the same person, matched by shared clones. This receptor has the CDR3 CASSWGLAGGPLKNIQYF.